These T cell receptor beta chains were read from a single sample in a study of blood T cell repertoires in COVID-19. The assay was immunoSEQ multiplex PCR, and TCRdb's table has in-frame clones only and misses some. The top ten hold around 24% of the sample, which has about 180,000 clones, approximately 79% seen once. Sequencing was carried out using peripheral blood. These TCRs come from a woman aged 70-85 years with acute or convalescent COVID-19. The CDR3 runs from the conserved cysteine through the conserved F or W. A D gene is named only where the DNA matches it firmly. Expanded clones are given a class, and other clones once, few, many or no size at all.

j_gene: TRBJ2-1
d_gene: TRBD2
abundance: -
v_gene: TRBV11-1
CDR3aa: CASSLASGLAGYNEQFF
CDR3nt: TGTGCCAGCAGCTTAGCGTCGGGACTAGCGGGATACAATGAGCAGTTCTTC

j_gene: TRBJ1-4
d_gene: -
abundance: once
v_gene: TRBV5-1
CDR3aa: CASRRAGSTNEKLFF
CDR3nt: TGCGCCAGCAGGAGAGCAGGGTCTACTAATGAAAAACTGTTTTTT

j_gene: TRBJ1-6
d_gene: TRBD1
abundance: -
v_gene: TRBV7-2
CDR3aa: CASSLDTGGNSPLHF
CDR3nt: TGTGCCAGCAGCTTAGATACAGGGGGCAATTCACCCCTCCACTTT

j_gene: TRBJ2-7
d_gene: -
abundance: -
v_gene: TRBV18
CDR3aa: CASSPFGSYEQYF
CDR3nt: TGTGCCAGCTCACCATTCGGCTCCTACGAGCAGTACTTC

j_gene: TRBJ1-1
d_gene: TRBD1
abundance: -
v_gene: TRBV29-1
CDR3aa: CSVDRGTNTEAFF
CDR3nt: TGCAGCGTAGACAGGGGGACGAACACTGAAGCTTTCTTT

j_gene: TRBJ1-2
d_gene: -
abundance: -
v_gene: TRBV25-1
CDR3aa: CASSDRSAERMYGYTF
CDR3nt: TGTGCCAGCAGTGATAGGTCGGCGGAGCGGATGTATGGCTACACCTTC

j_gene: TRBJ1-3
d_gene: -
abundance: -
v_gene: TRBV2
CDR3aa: CASSRGNSGNTIYF
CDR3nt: TGTGCCAGCAGTCGGGGAAACTCTGGAAACACCATATATTTT

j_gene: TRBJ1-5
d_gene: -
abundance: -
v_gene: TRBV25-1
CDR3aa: CASSAGSNQPQHF
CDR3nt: TGTGCCAGCAGTGCAGGGAGCAATCAGCCCCAGCATTTT

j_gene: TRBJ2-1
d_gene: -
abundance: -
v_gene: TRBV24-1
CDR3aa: CATSDSRYPGLANNEQFF
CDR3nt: TGTGCCACCAGTGATTCACGATACCCGGGACTGGCCAACAATGAGCAGTTCTTC

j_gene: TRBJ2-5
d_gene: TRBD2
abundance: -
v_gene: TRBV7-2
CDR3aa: CASSSRTSGRGETQYF
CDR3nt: TGTGCCAGCAGCTCCCGGACTAGCGGGAGAGGGGAGACCCAGTACTTC

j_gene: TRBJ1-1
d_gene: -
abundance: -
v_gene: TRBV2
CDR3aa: CASIRGGMNTEAFF
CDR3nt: TGTGCCAGCATCCGGGGAGGGATGAACACTGAAGCTTTCTTT

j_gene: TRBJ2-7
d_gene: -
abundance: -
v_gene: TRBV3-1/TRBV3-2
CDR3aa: CASSQDRRGRGEQYF
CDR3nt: TGTGCCAGCAGCCAAGATCGGAGGGGTCGGGGCGAGCAGTACTTC

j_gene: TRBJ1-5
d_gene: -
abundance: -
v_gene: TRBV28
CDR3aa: CASSFSQDSVQPQHF
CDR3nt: TGTGCCAGCAGTTTCTCTCAGGACAGCGTTCAGCCCCAGCATTTT

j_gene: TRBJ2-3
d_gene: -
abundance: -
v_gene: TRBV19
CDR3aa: CASSIGGTETDTQYF
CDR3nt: TGTGCCAGTAGTATAGGCGGGACCGAAACAGATACGCAGTATTTT

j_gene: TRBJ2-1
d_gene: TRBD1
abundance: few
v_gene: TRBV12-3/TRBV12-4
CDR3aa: CASSSRTGRQFF
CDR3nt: TGTGCCAGCAGTTCCCGGACAGGGCGGCAGTTCTTC

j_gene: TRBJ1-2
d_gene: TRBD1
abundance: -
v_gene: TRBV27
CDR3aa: CASSSRGTLVKGGYTF
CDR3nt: TGTGCCAGCAGTTCCAGGGGGACCCTTGTAAAGGGTGGCTACACCTTC

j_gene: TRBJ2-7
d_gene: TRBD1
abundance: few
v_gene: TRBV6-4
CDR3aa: CAPQRKGQGLEQYF
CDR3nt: TGTGCCCCCCAACGTAAGGGACAGGGTCTCGAGCAGTACTTC

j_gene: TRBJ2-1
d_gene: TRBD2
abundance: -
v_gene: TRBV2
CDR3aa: CASSPLTSGNEQFF
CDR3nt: TGTGCCAGCAGCCCCTTGACTAGCGGCAATGAGCAGTTCTTC

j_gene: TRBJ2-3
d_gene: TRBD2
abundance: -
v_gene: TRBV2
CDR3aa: CASRDPSLAGFQDTQYF
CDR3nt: TGTGCCAGCAGGGATCCCTCGCTAGCGGGTTTTCAAGATACGCAGTATTTT

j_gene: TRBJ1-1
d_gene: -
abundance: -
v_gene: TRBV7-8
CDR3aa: CASSLEAQGGTEAFF
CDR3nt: TGTGCCAGCAGCTTAGAGGCGCAGGGTGGGACTGAAGCTTTCTTT

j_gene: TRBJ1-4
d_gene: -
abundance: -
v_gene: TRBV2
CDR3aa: CASTTRGTNEKLFF
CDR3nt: TGTGCCAGCACCACACGGGGAACTAATGAAAAACTGTTTTTT

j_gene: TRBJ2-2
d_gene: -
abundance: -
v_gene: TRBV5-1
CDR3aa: CASSFTTGSGELFF
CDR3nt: TGCGCCAGCAGCTTTACCACCGGTTCCGGGGAGCTGTTTTTT

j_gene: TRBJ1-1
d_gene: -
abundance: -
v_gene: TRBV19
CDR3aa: CASSIVEGTEAFF
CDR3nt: TGTGCCAGTAGTATCGTAGAGGGCACTGAAGCTTTCTTT

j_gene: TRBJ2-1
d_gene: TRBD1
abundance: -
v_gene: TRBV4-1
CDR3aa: CASSHVGQGGNSEQFF
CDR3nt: TGCGCCAGCAGCCATGTTGGACAGGGGGGAAATAGTGAGCAGTTCTTC

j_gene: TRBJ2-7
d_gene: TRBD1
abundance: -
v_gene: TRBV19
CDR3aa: CASSIFGTGTYEQYF
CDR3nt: TGTGCCAGTAGTATTTTTGGGACAGGAACTTACGAGCAGTACTTC

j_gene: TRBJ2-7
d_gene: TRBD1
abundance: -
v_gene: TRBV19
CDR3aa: CASRGQGYEQYF
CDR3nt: TGTGCCAGTAGGGGACAGGGCTACGAGCAGTACTTC

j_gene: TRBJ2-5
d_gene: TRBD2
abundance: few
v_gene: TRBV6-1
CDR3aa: CASSEAGGIRETQYF
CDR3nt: TGTGCCAGCAGTGAAGCGGGAGGGATCAGGGAGACCCAGTACTTC

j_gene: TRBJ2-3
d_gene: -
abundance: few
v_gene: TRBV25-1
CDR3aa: CASSATMGTDTQYF
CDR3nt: TGTGCCAGCAGTGCCACAATGGGCACAGATACGCAGTATTTT

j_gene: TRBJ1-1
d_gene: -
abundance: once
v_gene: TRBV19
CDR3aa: CASSYGGVNTEAFF
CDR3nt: TGTGCCAGTAGTTACGGGGGGGTTAACACTGAAGCTTTCTTT

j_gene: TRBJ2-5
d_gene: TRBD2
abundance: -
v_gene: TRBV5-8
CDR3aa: CASSHGLGAFRVRKETQYF
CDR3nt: TGTGCCAGCAGCCACGGACTAGGGGCCTTTCGCGTTCGAAAAGAGACCCAGTACTTC

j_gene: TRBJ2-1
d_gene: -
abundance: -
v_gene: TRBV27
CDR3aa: CASSGALYNEQFF
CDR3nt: TGTGCCAGCAGTGGGGCCCTCTACAATGAGCAGTTCTTC

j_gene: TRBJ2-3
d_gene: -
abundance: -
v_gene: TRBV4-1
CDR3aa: CASSLTWANTQYF
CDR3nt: TGCGCCAGCAGCCTAACGTGGGCAAATACGCAGTATTTT

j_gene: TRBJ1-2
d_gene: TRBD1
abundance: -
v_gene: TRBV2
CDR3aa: CASRGQGYGYTF
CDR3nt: TGTGCCAGCCGGGGACAGGGCTATGGCTACACCTTC

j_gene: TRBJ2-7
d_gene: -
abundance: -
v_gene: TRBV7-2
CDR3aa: CASSLVASQGEQYF
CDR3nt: TGTGCCAGCAGCTTAGTAGCGAGCCAAGGGGAGCAGTACTTC

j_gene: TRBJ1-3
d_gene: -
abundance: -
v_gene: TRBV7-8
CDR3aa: CASSLVGRVDWGNTIYF
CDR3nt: TGTGCCAGCAGCTTAGTCGGTCGGGTCGACTGGGGAAACACCATATATTTT

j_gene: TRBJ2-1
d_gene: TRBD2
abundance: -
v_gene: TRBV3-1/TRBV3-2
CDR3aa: CASSQDLAGAKNEQFF
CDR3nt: TGTGCCAGCAGCCAAGACCTAGCGGGAGCAAAGAATGAGCAGTTCTTC

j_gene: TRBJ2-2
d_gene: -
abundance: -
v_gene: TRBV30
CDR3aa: CAWSVQTFNTGELFF
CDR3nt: TGTGCCTGGAGTGTGCAGACATTTAACACCGGGGAGCTGTTTTTT

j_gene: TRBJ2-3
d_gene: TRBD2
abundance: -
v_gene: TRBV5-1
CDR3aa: CASSLSSGRARVSSDTQYF
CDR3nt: TGCGCCAGCAGCCTGAGTAGCGGGAGGGCCCGGGTGTCATCAGATACGCAGTATTTT

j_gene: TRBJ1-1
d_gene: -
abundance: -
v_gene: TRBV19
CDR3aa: CASATFTEAFF
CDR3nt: TGTGCCAGTGCGACATTCACTGAAGCTTTCTTT